This T cell receptor beta chain came from a study of blood T cell repertoires in COVID-19 (dated by TCRdb to 2020 to 2022). Study-level background: The collaborator samples originated in the United States, Italy and Spain and spanned the acute and convalescent phases of COVID-19. The prospective study material was composed of cDNA or gDNA derived from T cells, B-cell-depleted T cells, or PBMCs. The dataset comprised deeply sampled blood TCRbeta repertoires from subjects exposed to, actively infected with, or recovered from COVID-19. A freely available public database, intended as a resource for researchers studying the immune response to SARS-CoV-2, is where the repertoires were released. Samples were obtained from the ongoing ImmuneRACE study (first 160 participants) and from about 1,300 subjects provided by 6 global collaborators. Sample metadata almost always included a de-identified subject ID, COVID-19 status, age in years and sex. Where available, HLA class I and class II types were obtained from metadata supplied by the sample provider rather than from assay-based typing.

The immunoSEQ Assay, a bias-controlled multiplex PCR, was used to amplify TCRbeta CDR3 regions from genomic DNA. In the source study's methods: Within the assay, amplification of reference gene primers was used to estimate how many nucleated cells each sample contained. Sequence reads were collapsed and filtered to measure the absolute abundance of every unique TCRbeta CDR3 rearrangement. For each sample, productive Simpson clonality was calculated as the square root of Simpson's diversity index over productive rearrangements. TCRdb holds this immuneACCESS table with in-frame rearrangements only. Some clones are missing; in checked studies, unresolved V genes explain under half, and the rest has no known cause. V, J and clone size are taken as reported in that table, and D and trimming were inferred from the DNA itself. Within this sample are 250,000 to 400,000 clones, with about nine tenths of them counted one time only. The top ten clones comprise roughly 2.9% of the sample.

The germline V and J ends show losses of 2 bases and 3 bases respectively, and no gene match explains 10 bases of the junction. Via the germline V gene, CDR1 is SGHTA and CDR2 FQGNSA. The CDR3 runs 17 amino acids, cysteine and phenylalanine included. This entry keeps only the CDR3 DNA: 51 bases, framed from base 1. Study-wide findings and limitations: How much clinical and demographic metadata was included differed by source and by participant, and the metadata was provided uncurated.

As regards this clone: Its recognized antigen is unknown. The sample holds no much larger clone one base away, and base qualities are not on file.

In Seattle, one collaborating source enrolled patients while the infection was active and tracked those patients longitudinally over the course of disease. The collaborating institutions used their own protocols to collect whole blood in K2EDTA tubes. For TCRbeta analysis, collaborator samples were shipped as frozen whole blood, as isolated PBMCs, or as DNA extracted from either sample type. The material sequenced was peripheral blood. The chain was built from TRBV7-2 and TRBJ1-5; TRBD1 lines up with 7 middle nucleotides. The origin of this receptor is a woman in her thirties with COVID-19, enrolled during active disease. The bases are TGTGCCAGCAGCTTAATCGGGGGACAGCCACCCAATCAGCCCCAGCATTTT. Its amino acids are CASSLIGGQPPNQPQHF.